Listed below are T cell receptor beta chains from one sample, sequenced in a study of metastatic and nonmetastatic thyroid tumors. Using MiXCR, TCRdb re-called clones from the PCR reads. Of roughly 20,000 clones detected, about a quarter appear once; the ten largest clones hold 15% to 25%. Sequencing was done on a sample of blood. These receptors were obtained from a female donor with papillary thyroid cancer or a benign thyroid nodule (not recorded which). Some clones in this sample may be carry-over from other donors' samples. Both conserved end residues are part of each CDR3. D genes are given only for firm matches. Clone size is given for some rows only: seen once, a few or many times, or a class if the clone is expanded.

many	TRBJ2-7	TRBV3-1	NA	TGTGCCAGCAGCCGAGTCTCCTACGAGCAGTACTTC	CASSRVSYEQYF
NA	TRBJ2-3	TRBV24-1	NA	TGTGTCACCAGTGGAGGGGCGGAAGTAGATACGCAGTATTTC	CVTSGGAEVDTQYF
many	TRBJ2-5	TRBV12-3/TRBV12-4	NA	TGTGCCAGCAGGTGGACAGAGCAGTGGGAGACCCAGTACTTC	CASRWTEQWETQYF
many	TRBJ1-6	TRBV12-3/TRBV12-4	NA	TGTGCCAGCAGTTCGTGGGGAGGATCACCCCTCCACTTT	CASSSWGGSPLHF
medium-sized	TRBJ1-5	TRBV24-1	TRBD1	TGTGCCACCAGTGCGGGACAGGGATCATATAGCAATCAGCCCCAGCATTTT	CATSAGQGSYSNQPQHF
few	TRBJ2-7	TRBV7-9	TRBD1	TGTGCCAGCAGCTCGCCGACAGGGGAATCCTACGAGCAGTACTTC	CASSSPTGESYEQYF
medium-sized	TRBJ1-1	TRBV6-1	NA	TGTGCCAGCAGAACAGGGTCGGGGAACACTGAAGCTTTCTTT	CASRTGSGNTEAFF
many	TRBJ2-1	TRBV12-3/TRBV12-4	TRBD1	TGTGCCAGCAGTTTTGACCGGGACAGGGAGTTTAACAATGAGCAGTTCTTC	CASSFDRDREFNNEQFF
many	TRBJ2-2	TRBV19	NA	TGTGCCAGTAGTGCGAGGAACACCGGGGAGCTGTTTTTT	CASSARNTGELFF
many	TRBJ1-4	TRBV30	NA	TGTGCCTGGAGTCGCTGGGGCCCAACTAATGAAAAACTGTTTTTT	CAWSRWGPTNEKLFF
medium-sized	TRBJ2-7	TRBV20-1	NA	TGCAGTGCCTATTATGGGGACGAGCAGTACTTC	CSAYYGDEQYF
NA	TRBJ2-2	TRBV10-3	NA	TGTGCCACCATGCCGACGGTCGAGTCGAACACCGGGGAGCTGTTTTTT	CATMPTVESNTGELFF
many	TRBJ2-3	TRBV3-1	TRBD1	TGTGCCAGCAGCCCGGGACAGCTTCCAACAGATACGCAGTATTTT	CASSPGQLPTDTQYF
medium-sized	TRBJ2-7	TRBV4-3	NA	TGCGCCAGCAGCCAAGGGGAAGGGGACGAGCAGTACTTC	CASSQGEGDEQYF
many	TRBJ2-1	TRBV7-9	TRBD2	TGTGCCAGCACTAGCGGGAGCACCCACAATGAGCAGTTCTTC	CASTSGSTHNEQFF
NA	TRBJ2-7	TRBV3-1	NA	TGTGCCAGCAGCCACGGAGACAACCCCTACGAGCAGTACTTC	CASSHGDNPYEQYF
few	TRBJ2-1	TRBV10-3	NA	TGTGCCATAGGACTCACCTACAATGAGCAGTTCTTC	CAIGLTYNEQFF
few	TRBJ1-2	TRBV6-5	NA	TGTGCCAGCAGTTACTCGTCGGGTAGGCTTTCTGGCTACACCTTC	CASSYSSGRLSGYTF
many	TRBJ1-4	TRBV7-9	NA	TGTGCCAGCAGCAGACGGACGGCCGACCGCGAAAAACTGTTTTTT	CASSRRTADREKLFF
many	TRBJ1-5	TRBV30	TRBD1	TGTGCCTGGAGTGGGACAGGGGAACTAAACCTATATAGCAATCAGCCCCAGCATTTT	CAWSGTGELNLYSNQPQHF
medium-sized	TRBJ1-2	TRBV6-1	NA	TGTGCCAGCAGTGAAGGTGTTGGATTTAGGACTCCCTATGGCTACACCTTC	CASSEGVGFRTPYGYTF
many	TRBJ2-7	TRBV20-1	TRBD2	TGCAGTGCTCTGTTCGGGGCTAGCGGCAACTCCTACGAGCAGTACTTC	CSALFGASGNSYEQYF
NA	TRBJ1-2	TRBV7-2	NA	TGTGCCAGCAGCATGAAACGGGACATGCTGTCCTACACCTTC	CASSMKRDMLSYTF
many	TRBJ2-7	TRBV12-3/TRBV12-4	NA	TGTGCCAGCAGGGGGGCCCCCAACTACGAGCAGTACTTC	CASRGAPNYEQYF
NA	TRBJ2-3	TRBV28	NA	TGTGCCAGCAGTTCTGGTCAGGGAACAGATACGCAGTATTTT	CASSSGQGTDTQYF
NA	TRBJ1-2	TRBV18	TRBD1	TGTGCCAACTCACTGGGGACAGGGGCCACCTTTGGCTACACCTTC	CANSLGTGATFGYTF
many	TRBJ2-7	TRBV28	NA	TGTGCCAGCAGGGTAAGGGGGAAACAGTACTTC	CASRVRGKQYF
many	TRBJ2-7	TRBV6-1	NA	TGTGCCAGCAGCCTATCCGTTATCTCCCATCTGTCCGAGCAGTACTTC	CASSLSVISHLSEQYF
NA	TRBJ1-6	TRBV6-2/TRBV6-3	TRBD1	TGTGCCAGCAGTTACTCACTGGACAGGGGGAAGGACTCCTATAATTCACCCCTCCACTTT	CASSYSLDRGKDSYNSPLHF
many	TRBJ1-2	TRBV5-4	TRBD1	TGTGCCAGCAGCAACAGGGGAGCTAACTATGGCTACACCTTC	CASSNRGANYGYTF
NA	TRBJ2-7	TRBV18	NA	TGTGCCAGCTCACCACCGGTCGTTAAAGGACTTTACGAGCAGTACTTC	CASSPPVVKGLYEQYF
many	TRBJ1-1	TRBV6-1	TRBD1	TGTGCCAGCAACACCGGGACAGGGGGCGCTTGGACTGAAGCTTTCTTT	CASNTGTGGAWTEAFF
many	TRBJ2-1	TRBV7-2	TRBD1	TGTGCCAGCAGCCTAGGACAGGGTCGGCCTGAGCAGTTCTTC	CASSLGQGRPEQFF
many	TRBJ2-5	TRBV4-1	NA	TGCGCCAGCAGCCCCCGACCGGGTTTGGAGACCCAGTACTTC	CASSPRPGLETQYF
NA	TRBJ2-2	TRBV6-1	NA	TGTGCCAGCACCTTGGGGGGATCGAACACCGGGGAGCTGTTTTTT	CASTLGGSNTGELFF
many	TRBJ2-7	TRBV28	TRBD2	TGTGCCAGCAACCGAGGACTAGCGGAGTTACTCTCCTACGAGCAGTACTTC	CASNRGLAELLSYEQYF
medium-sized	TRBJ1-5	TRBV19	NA	TGTGCCAGTAGTCCCGCTTATTATAGCAATCAGCCCCAGCATTTT	CASSPAYYSNQPQHF
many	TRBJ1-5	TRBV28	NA	TGTGCCAGCAGTTTACTAGGCCGCGGTCAGCCCCAGCATTTT	CASSLLGRGQPQHF
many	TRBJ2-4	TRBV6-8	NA	TGTGCCAGCAGTCCATTACAGGGTACCCAAAACATTCAGTACTTC	CASSPLQGTQNIQYF
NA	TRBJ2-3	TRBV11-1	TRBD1	TGTGCCAGCAGCCGGCGGACAGGGGTCTTTGGCACAGATACGCAGTATTTT	CASSRRTGVFGTDTQYF
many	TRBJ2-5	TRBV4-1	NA	TGCGCCAGCAGGCAGACGGCAGTCAGTGTTGAAGAGACCCAGTACTTC	CASRQTAVSVEETQYF
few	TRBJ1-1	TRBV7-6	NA	TGTGCCGGCAGCTCCAGGACTTCGTACACTGAAGCTTTCTTT	CAGSSRTSYTEAFF
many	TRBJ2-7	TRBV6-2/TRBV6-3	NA	TGTGCCAGCAGTCCTCGGCCAGAGGGTAAGCAGTACTTC	CASSPRPEGKQYF
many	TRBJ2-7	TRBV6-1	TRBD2	TGTGCCAGCAGACGAGGGACTAGCGGAGGCGAGCAGTACTTC	CASRRGTSGGEQYF
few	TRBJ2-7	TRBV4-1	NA	TGCGCCAGCAGCCCCCACAACTCCTACGAGCAGTACTTC	CASSPHNSYEQYF
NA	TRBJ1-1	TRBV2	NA	TGTGCCAGCAGTGTTACCGGTTGGACTGATGCTTTCTTT	CASSVTGWTDAFF
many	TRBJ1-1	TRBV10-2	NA	TGCGCCAGCAGTGTCGGGGGGCGCACTGAAGCTTTCTTT	CASSVGGRTEAFF